The T cell receptor beta chain under discussion was sequenced for a study of blood T cells in healthy people across ages. Study in general: There was about one barcoded beta molecule captured by template switching per two T cells.

Every sample gave at least 5 micrograms of total RNA when it was extracted. J gave up 8 bases and V 2 bases, and 7 bases lay outside the gene matches. The CDR3 has 15 residues. Germline loops: CDR1 SGHRS, CDR2 YFSETQ. Next came a second PCR, run for roughly 7 to 12 cycles, which used a sample-barcoded 5' primer along with a J-beta primer mix. TCRdb reprocessed the 5' RACE reads via MiXCR and lists one record per CDR3 protein. There are around 710,000 distinct CDR3 sequences in the sample; about 42% occur only once, and 20% to 25% lies in the top ten. This chain links TRBV5-1 with TRBJ2-1, with TRBD2 matching over 10 bases. The source is an older woman in good health. Source material: blood. This chain's CDR3 is CASSFVAGGGDEQFF. CDR3 nucleotides: TGCGCCAGCAGCTTCGTAGCGGGAGGCGGGGATGAGCAGTTCTTC.